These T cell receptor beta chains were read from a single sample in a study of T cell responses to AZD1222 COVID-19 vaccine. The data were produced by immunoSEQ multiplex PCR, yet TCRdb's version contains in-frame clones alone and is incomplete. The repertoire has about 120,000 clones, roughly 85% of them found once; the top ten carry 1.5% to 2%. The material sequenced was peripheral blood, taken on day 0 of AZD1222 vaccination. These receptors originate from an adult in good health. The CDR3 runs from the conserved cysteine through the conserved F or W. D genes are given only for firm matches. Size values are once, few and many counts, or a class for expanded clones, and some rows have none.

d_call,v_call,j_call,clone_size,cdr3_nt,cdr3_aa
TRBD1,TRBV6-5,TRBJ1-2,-,TGTGCCTCATGGGGGGCAGGGGGAATGAGTGGCTACACCTTC,CASWGAGGMSGYTF
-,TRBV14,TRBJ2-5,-,TGTGCCAGCAGCCAAAGCCGAGAGACCCAGTACTTC,CASSQSRETQYF
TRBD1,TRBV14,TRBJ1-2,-,TGTGCCAGCAGCCGAACCGGGACAGGGGGCATCTATGGCTACACCTTC,CASSRTGTGGIYGYTF
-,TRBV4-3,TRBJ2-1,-,TGCGCCAGCAGCCACTACGAGGGATACAATGAGCAGTTCTTC,CASSHYEGYNEQFF
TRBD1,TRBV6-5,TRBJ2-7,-,TGTGCCAGCAGTTCGACCCCACAGGGGCCCCCCTACGAGCAGTACTTC,CASSSTPQGPPYEQYF
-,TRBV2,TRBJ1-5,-,TGTGCCAGCAGTGAAGAGAATGCCTTAGGGCCCCAGCATTTT,CASSEENALGPQHF
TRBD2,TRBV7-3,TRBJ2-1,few,TGTGCCAGCAGCTCTCTAGCGGGGGGGCCGAATGAGCAGTTCTTC,CASSSLAGGPNEQFF
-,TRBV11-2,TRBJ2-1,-,TGTGCCAGCAGCTTAGCAGGGAGCTTGAGCTACAATGAGCAGTTCTTC,CASSLAGSLSYNEQFF
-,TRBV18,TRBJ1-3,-,TGTGCCAGCTCACCTGCGGGGGACACCATATATTTT,CASSPAGDTIYF
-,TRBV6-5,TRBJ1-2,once,TGTGCCAGCAAGGGGGAGGATGGCTACACCTTC,CASKGEDGYTF
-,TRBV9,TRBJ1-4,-,TGTGCCAGCAGCGTAGATACAGGGCTGAATGAAAAACTGTTTTTT,CASSVDTGLNEKLFF
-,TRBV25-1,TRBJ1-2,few,TGTGCCAGCAGCCCGGGGCTTCGAGTCTATGGCTACACCTTC,CASSPGLRVYGYTF
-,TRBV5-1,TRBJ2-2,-,TGCGCCAGCAGCTTGGCAGGAGGGACCGGGGAGCTGTTTTTT,CASSLAGGTGELFF
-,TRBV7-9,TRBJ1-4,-,TGTGCCAGCAGCCCACGGACAGAGAATGAAAAACTGTTTTTT,CASSPRTENEKLFF
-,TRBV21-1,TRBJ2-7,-,TGTGCCAGCACCGTCTCGGGCGAGCAGTACTTC,CASTVSGEQYF
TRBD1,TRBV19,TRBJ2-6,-,TGTGCCAGTAGTTCGCGGGACAGGGTTTCGGGCTCTGGGGCCAACGTCCTGACTTTC,CASSSRDRVSGSGANVLTF
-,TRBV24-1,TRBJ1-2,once,TGTGCCACCAGTGGTGGCGGTCCTAACTATGGCTACACCTTC,CATSGGGPNYGYTF
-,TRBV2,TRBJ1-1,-,TGTGCCAGCAGTGAAGTGGCTGAAGCTTTCTTT,CASSEVAEAFF
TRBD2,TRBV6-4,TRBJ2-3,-,TGTGCCAGCAGTGACCTAGCGGGGGGGCCCAGTACGCAGTATTTT,CASSDLAGGPSTQYF
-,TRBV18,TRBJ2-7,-,TGTGCCAGCTCTCCGATCAATACCTTGGGACTTTCCGTCCACGAGCAGTACTTC,CASSPINTLGLSVHEQYF